This T cell receptor (beta chain) was obtained from a study of shared clonotypes between healthy human individuals. Assay: immunoSEQ multiplex PCR; the TCRdb copy retains only in-frame clones and omits some. This table holds about 510,000 clones, 75% to 80% found once. The germline CDR1 and CDR2 sequences are SGHDN and FVKESK. This CDR3 is built from 15 residues. The V and J ends lost 5 bases and 2 bases respectively, with 16 bases between them. The donors, healthy adults who were HIV-negative, had experienced no recent acute infections or vaccinations. The study drew all its donors from Caucasian adults living in Nashville, Tennessee.

The clonotype comes from a woman between 35 and 50 years old in good health. Some clones in this sample may be carry-over from other donors' samples. Sequenced material: PBMCs. The chain combines TRBV14 with TRBJ2-7; D is perhaps TRBD2 (7 bases). The CDR3 DNA reads TGTGCCAGCAGCTCGATTAGGGGGGGCGCCTACGAGCAGTACTTC. Protein product: CASSSIRGGAYEQYF.